This T cell receptor (beta chain) was observed in a study of regulatory T cells in long-lasting Graves disease. Whole-study context: Graves' patients with a new diagnosis had received antithyroid drugs under 3 months. Regarding the study as a whole: TRBV28, TRBJ1-2 and TRBJ2-5 were segments that persistent disease favored.

This clonotype has a count of ten or more. The antigen remains unidentified. Researchers made TCR beta libraries by using iRepertoire HTBI primers and running Arm-PCR on CDR3 regions. TCRdb passed the multiplex PCR reads through MiXCR, listing each CDR3 protein once. This sample has approximately 230,000 distinct CDR3 sequences; 18% occur once, and the top ten carry roughly a fifth. The sample's time point: newly diagnosed GD, antithyroid drugs for less than 3 months. From RNA extracted from PBMCs, the TCR library was made. Graves' disease was diagnosed by American Thyroid Association guidelines. Deletions cut 3 bases from V and 0 bases from J, with 9 bases between. From germline, CDR1 is MNHEY and CDR2 SMNVEV (reference sequence). The CDR3 length is 14 residues.

The TCR comes from a female donor with Graves disease. The V and J genes are TRBV27 and TRBJ2-7, with D tentatively TRBD1 (6 bases). Sequences were derived from peripheral blood mononuclear cells (PBMCs), sampled at new diagnosis, from a patient treated with antithyroid drugs. As DNA, the CDR3 is TGTGCCAGCAGTTTCCGACAGGCCTCCTACGAGCAGTACTTC. Encoded protein: CASSFRQASYEQYF.